This T cell receptor (beta chain) was found in a study of blood T cells in healthy people across ages. Study-wide results and limits: Long-lived donors had more naive CD4+ cells and higher diversity than aged donors.

Through a sample-barcoded 5' primer and a J-beta primer mix, a second PCR was run for roughly 7 to 11 cycles. The template-switch adaptor was a 5' adaptor with 12 random nucleotides. It tagged each cDNA molecule. MiXCR, run by TCRdb on the 5' RACE reads, gives a single entry per CDR3 protein. The table has roughly 900,000 distinct CDR3 sequences, roughly 50% seen once; the top ten hold roughly 12%. Each donor supplied about 9.6 milliliters of peripheral blood. The study isolated at least 7 million PBMCs from each sample. CDR1 PRHDT and CDR2 FYEKMQ come from the germline V gene (reference sequence). The CDR3 runs 16 residues. V lost 6 bases, J lost 3 bases, and 11 bases stayed unmatched. In regard to this clonotype: Its antigen is undetermined.

The sequenced sample was blood. The chain combines TRBV13 with TRBJ2-7; 10 bases are a match to TRBD1. This clonotype was sampled from a man aged 25 to 45 in good health. The CDR3 loop reads CASSVPPGTGVYEQYF. The DNA for the CDR3 is TGTGCCAGCAGTGTTCCTCCCGGGACAGGGGTCTACGAGCAGTACTTC.